One and the same sample provided the 23 T cell receptor beta chains below, sequenced in a study of PD-1 blockade in classical Hodgkin lymphoma. Here immunoSEQ multiplex PCR was the method, and the copy in TCRdb shows in-frame clones only, minus some. The repertoire has approximately 24,000 clones, about nine tenths of them found once; the top ten carry around 2.5%. All patients experienced relapse after autologous stem cell transplantation, and brentuximab vedotin exposure was variable. Source: peripheral blood mononuclear cells (PBMCs), taken at baseline. Receptor source: a human donor with classical Hodgkin lymphoma.

This clone has just a few counts. The chain links TRBV19 to TRBJ2-5, with D maybe TRBD2 (6 bases). The CDR3 length is 15 residues. V was clipped by 8 bases and J by 1 base, with 17 bases between them. From germline, CDR1 is LNHDA and CDR2 SQIVND (reference sequence). The CDR3 DNA sequence: TGTGCCAGTGGGGGTTCCTGGGGGGTCCAAGAGACCCAGTACTTC. This translates into CASGGSWGVQETQYF. Supplemented by reference TRBV19 and TRBJ2-5, the full variable domain reads DGGITQSPKYLFRKEGQNVTLSCEQNLNHDAMYWYRQDPGQGLRLIYYSQIVNDFQKGDIAEGYSVSREKKESFPLTVTSAQKNPTAFYLCASGGSWGVQETQYFGPGTRLLVL.

This sequence joins TRBV5-1 and TRBJ2-1; D is possibly TRBD2 (5 bases). CDR1 and CDR2 from the germline V gene are SGHRS and YFSETQ. The CDR3 runs to 15 residues. The V and J ends lost 5 bases and 6 bases respectively, with 18 bases between them. CDR3 bases: TGCGCCAGCAGTCACGGGAACAGAGCCACCAATGAGCAGTTCTTC. Its protein product is CASSHGNRATNEQFF. Variable domain in full (rest from reference TRBV5-1 and TRBJ2-1): KAGVTQTPRYLIKTRGQQVTLSCSPISGHRSVSWYQQTPGQGLQFLFEYFSETQRNKGNFPGRFSGRQFSNSRSEMNVSTLELGDSALYLCASSHGNRATNEQFFGPGTRLTVL.

The sample holds a few counts of this clone. The chain is built from TRBV6-5 and TRBJ2-5; perhaps D is TRBD1 or TRBD2 (5 bases each). The CDR3 extends over 13 amino acids. The V and J ends lost 6 bases and 9 bases respectively, with 17 bases between them. CDR1 is MNHEY, CDR2 SVGAGI, per germline. CDR3 loop: CASRRTGTRAQYF. The CDR3 bases are TGTGCCAGCAGGAGGACTGGGACCAGGGCCCAGTACTTC.

The CDR3 region is CASSVDGLAYGGTGELFF. The CDR3 DNA follows: TGTGCCAGCAGCGTAGATGGACTAGCGTACGGGGGTACCGGGGAGCTGTTTTTT. The rearrangement uses TRBV9 and TRBJ2-2, with 9 bases that match TRBD2. From germline, CDR1 is SGDLS and CDR2 YYNGEE. This CDR3 contains 18 residues. V gave up 0 bases and J gave up 5 bases; unmatched junction bases: 11.

The genes are TRBV25-1 and TRBJ2-2, with 7 bases matching TRBD2. The V segment lost 6 bases and the J segment 2 bases; nucleotides outside the gene matches: 3. CDR1 is MGHDK and CDR2 is SYGVNS in the germline V gene. This CDR3 is built from 14 residues. CDR3 sequence reads: CASRGGGNTGELFF. CDR3 sequence (DNA): TGTGCCAGCAGGGGCGGGGGAAACACCGGGGAGCTGTTTTTT.

The V and J genes are TRBV5-1 and TRBJ2-7; D is unresolved. This CDR3 comprises 14 residues. Germline V gives CDR1 SGHRS, CDR2 YFSETQ. V lost 0 bases and J lost 0, with 7 bases in between. Here the CDR3 reads CASSLDQRSYEQYF. The CDR3 nucleotides read TGCGCCAGCAGCTTGGATCAACGCTCCTACGAGCAGTACTTC.

The chain joins TRBV5-1 to TRBJ2-1; TRBD2 aligns across 12 bases. CDR3 length equals 15 residues. Per germline, CDR1 SGHRS and CDR2 YFSETQ. Unmatched junction bases numbered 7, after V lost 5 bases and J lost 7 bases. CDR3 nucleotide sequence: TGCGCCAGCAGAGCTAGCGGGGGGGCACGGAATGAGCAGTTCTTC. Its translation is CASRASGGARNEQFF.

V usage is TRBV5-1 and J usage is TRBJ1-6; weak D call: TRBD1 (5 bases). V lost 0 bases and J 3 bases, leaving 10 bases between the germline ends. Germline CDR1 reads SGHRS; CDR2 reads YFSETQ. The CDR3 is made up of 16 amino acids. CDR3 amino acids: CASSLEAGIYNSPLHF. As DNA, the CDR3 is TGCGCCAGCAGCTTGGAGGCAGGGATCTATAATTCACCCCTCCACTTT.

This chain connects TRBV9 to TRBJ2-2; D not resolved. In germline, CDR1 is SGDLS, CDR2 YYNGEE. The V end lost 2 bases, the J end lost 3 bases, and 2 bases lay between the germline ends. The CDR3 extends over 12 amino acids. The CDR3 spells CASSVHTGELFF. The CDR3 DNA is TGTGCCAGCAGCGTCCACACCGGGGAGCTGTTTTTT.

V and J are TRBV7-9 and TRBJ1-1, with 7 bases fitting TRBD1. The CDR3 spans 15 residues. The trim removed 7 bases at V and 5 bases at J, leaving 13 bases unmatched. Germline CDR1 is SEHNR and CDR2 is FQNEAQ (reference sequence). The CDR3 loop is CASNIPEGARTEAFF. CDR3 DNA: TGTGCCAGCAACATTCCGGAGGGGGCGAGGACTGAAGCTTTCTTT.

CDR3 in amino acids: CAWSVRGLAGGRGETQYF. The CDR3 DNA reads TGTGCCTGGAGTGTACGCGGGCTAGCGGGGGGAAGGGGGGAGACCCAGTACTTC. The rearrangement links TRBV30 to TRBJ2-5; 11 nucleotides align to TRBD2. J was trimmed by 5 bases and V by 0 bases; bases with no gene match: 14. CDR1 GTSNPN and CDR2 SVGIG come from the germline V gene (reference sequence). The CDR3 sequence is 18 residues long.

V and J are TRBV4-1 and TRBJ2-3; a possible D gene is TRBD1 (6 bases). CDR1 and CDR2 from the germline V gene are MGHRA and YSYEKL. V lost 0 bases to trimming and J lost 1 base, with 20 bases between them. The CDR3 spans 19 residues. In DNA, the CDR3 is TGCGCCAGCAGCCAAGATTGGAGAACAGGGCTGAGTCGCACAGATACGCAGTATTTT. This codes for CASSQDWRTGLSRTDTQYF.

V gene TRBV11-1 combines with J gene TRBJ2-5; 8 bases match TRBD2. Germline CDR1 SGHAT, CDR2 FQDESV (reference sequence). This CDR3 region has 15 residues. J lost 7 bases, V lost 7 bases, and 14 bases had no gene match. CDR3 in DNA: TGTGCCAGCATCCCGGGGGGGGGAGCACCAGGGACCCAGTACTTC. This encodes CASIPGGGAPGTQYF.

This sequence joins TRBV5-1 and TRBJ2-3; D perhaps matches TRBD2 (6 bases). V gave up 4 bases and J gave up 5 bases, with 17 bases separating them. The CDR3 is made up of 15 amino acids. Per germline, CDR1 SGHRS and CDR2 YFSETQ. CDR3 region: CASSPGLSSLDTQYF. In DNA form, the CDR3 reads TGCGCCAGCAGCCCAGGACTATCATCTCTAGATACGCAGTATTTT.

This clone was counted only a few times. CDR3 sequence reads: CASSFPGTTHETQYF. CDR3 bases: TGTGCCAGCAGCTTCCCCGGGACTACCCACGAGACCCAGTACTTC. This rearrangement joins TRBV7-9 to TRBJ2-5; 7 bases align to TRBD2. V was pared by 3 bases and J by 5 bases, with 9 bases of the junction left unmatched. Germline CDR1 is SEHNR and CDR2 is FQNEAQ (reference sequence). This CDR3 region has 15 residues.

The chain links TRBV6-5 to TRBJ1-1; D is unresolved. CDR1 MNHEY and CDR2 SVGAGI come from the germline V gene. V was pared by 6 bases and J by 3 bases, with 11 bases between. CDR3 length equals 13 residues. The CDR3 DNA reads TGTGCCAGCAGAGAGGGAGATTACACTGAAGCTTTCTTT. Protein sequence: CASREGDYTEAFF.

The J gene is TRBJ1-2, the V gene TRBV10-3; D call uncertain. Germline values: CDR1 ENHRY, CDR2 SYGVKD. The V and J ends lost 2 bases and 4 bases respectively, with 8 bases between them. There are 13 residues in the CDR3. The CDR3 reads CAISERGTYGYTF. The CDR3 nucleotides read TGTGCCATCAGTGAGCGGGGTACCTATGGCTACACCTTC.

V usage is TRBV30 and J usage is TRBJ1-2; D is unresolved. Per the germline V gene, CDR1 is GTSNPN and CDR2 is SVGIG (reference sequence). The CDR3 sequence is 8 residues long. Trimming cost V 5 bases and J 13 bases, with 8 bases left between them. The CDR3 coding sequence is TGTGCCTGGGACAAGGCCACCTTC. This sequence encodes CAWDKATF.

The J gene is TRBJ2-3, the V gene TRBV7-9; D is uncertain. V lost 3 bases and J 2 bases, leaving 9 bases between the germline ends. The germline V gene encodes CDR1 SEHNR and CDR2 FQNEAQ (reference sequence). CDR3 length: 14 residues. The CDR3 loop reads CASSLFGDTDTQYF. The CDR3 coding sequence is TGTGCCAGCAGCTTGTTTGGTGACACAGATACGCAGTATTTT. Combining the CDR3 with reference TRBV7-9 and TRBJ2-3 gives the whole variable domain DTGVSQNPRHKITKRGQNVTFRCDPISEHNRLYWYRQTLGQGPEFLTYFQNEAQLEKSRLLSDRFSAERPKGSFSTLEIQRTEQGDSAMYLCASSLFGDTDTQYFGPGTRLTVL.

The chain joins TRBV5-1 to TRBJ1-2; 7 nucleotides match TRBD1. The V and J ends lost 0 bases and 11 bases, in that order; junction bases with no gene match: 10. The germline gives CDR1 SGHRS, CDR2 YFSETQ. This CDR3 comprises 14 residues. The CDR3 DNA sequence: TGCGCCAGCAGCTTGGATGGGACAGCGTCACAATACACCTTC. This codes for CASSLDGTASQYTF.

The rearrangement uses TRBV4-2 and TRBJ2-7, with a tentative D call TRBD1 (5 bases). Trimming took 0 bases from V and 2 from J, leaving 20 bases between them. Germline V gives CDR1 LGHNA, CDR2 YNFKEQ. This CDR3 has 18 residues. The CDR3 sequence is CASSQEETVVGAPYEQYF. CDR3 DNA: TGTGCCAGCAGCCAAGAGGAGACAGTGGTAGGGGCCCCCTACGAGCAGTACTTC.

The chain is built from TRBV4-3 and TRBJ2-2, with D maybe TRBD1 (6 bases). Germline CDR1 is LGHNA and CDR2 is YSLEER. The ends were cut back, 4 bases at V and 3 bases at J, with 12 bases in the middle. This CDR3 contains 15 residues. CDR3 protein: CASSRDNLDTGELFF. CDR3 nucleotide sequence: TGCGCCAGCAGCCGGGACAACTTGGACACCGGGGAGCTGTTTTTT.

The chain combines TRBV10-3 with TRBJ2-1; no clear D gene. Between the trimmed V and J ends, which lost 0 bases and 4 bases, there was a span of 4 bases. This CDR3 comprises 13 residues. The germline V gene has CDR1 ENHRY and CDR2 SYGVKD. This chain's CDR3 is CAISESGYNEQFF. The CDR3 coding sequence is TGTGCCATCAGTGAGTCGGGTTACAATGAGCAGTTCTTC.